This T cell receptor beta chain originates from a study of control samples from healthy donors and cancer patients. Profiled with immunoSEQ multiplex PCR; TCRdb holds only in-frame clones, not every one. The sample contains 110,000 or so clones, about four fifths of which appear only once. V was pared by 4 bases and J by 4 bases, with 5 bases of the junction left unmatched. Germline V lookup: CDR1 LNHDA, CDR2 SQIVND (reference sequence). The CDR3 covers 14 residues. The V gene is TRBV19, the J gene TRBJ1-2; 8 bases line up with TRBD1. The receptor was derived from a woman in her 50s in good health. Sequencing was performed on blood. CDR3 sequence: CASSTDRDGYGYTF. CDR3 DNA: TGTGCCAGTAGTACGGACAGGGATGGCTATGGCTACACCTTC. The complete variable domain, with remaining parts taken from reference TRBV19 and TRBJ1-2, reads DGGITQSPKYLFRKEGQNVTLSCEQNLNHDAMYWYRQDPGQGLRLIYYSQIVNDFQKGDIAEGYSVSREKKESFPLTVTSAQKNPTAFYLCASSTDRDGYGYTFGSGTRLTVV.